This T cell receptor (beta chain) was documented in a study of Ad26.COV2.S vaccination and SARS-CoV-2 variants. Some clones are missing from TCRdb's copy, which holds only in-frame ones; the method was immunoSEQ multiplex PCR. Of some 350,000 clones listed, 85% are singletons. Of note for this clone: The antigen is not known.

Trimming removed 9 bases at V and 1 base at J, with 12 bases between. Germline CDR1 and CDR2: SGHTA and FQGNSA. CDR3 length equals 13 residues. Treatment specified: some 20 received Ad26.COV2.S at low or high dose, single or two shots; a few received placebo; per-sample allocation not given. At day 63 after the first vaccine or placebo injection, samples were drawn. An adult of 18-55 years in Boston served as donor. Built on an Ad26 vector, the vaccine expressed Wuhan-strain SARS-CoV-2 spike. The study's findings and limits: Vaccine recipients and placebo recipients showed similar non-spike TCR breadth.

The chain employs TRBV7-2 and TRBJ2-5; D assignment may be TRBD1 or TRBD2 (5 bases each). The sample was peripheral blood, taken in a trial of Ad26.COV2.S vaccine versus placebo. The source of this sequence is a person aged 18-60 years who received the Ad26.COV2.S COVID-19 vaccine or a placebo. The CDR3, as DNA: TGTGCCAGTAGGGACGCCCTCCAAGAGACCCAGTACTTC. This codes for CASRDALQETQYF.